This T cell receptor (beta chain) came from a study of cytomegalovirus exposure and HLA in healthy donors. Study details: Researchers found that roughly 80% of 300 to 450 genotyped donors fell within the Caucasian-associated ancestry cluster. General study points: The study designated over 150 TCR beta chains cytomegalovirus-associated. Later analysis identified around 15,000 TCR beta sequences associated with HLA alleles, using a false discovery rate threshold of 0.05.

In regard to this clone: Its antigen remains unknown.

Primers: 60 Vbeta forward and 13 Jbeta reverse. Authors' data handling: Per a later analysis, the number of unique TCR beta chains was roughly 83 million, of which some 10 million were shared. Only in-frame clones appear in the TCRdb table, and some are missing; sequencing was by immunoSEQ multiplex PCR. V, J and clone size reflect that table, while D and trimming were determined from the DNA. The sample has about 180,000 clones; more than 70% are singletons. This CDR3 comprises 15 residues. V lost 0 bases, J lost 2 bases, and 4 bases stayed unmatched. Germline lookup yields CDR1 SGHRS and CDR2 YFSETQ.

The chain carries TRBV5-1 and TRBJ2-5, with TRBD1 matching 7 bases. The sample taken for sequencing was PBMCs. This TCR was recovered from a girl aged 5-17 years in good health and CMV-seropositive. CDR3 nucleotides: TGCGCCAGCAGCTTGGAGGGGGCCAGGCAAGAGACCCAGTACTTC. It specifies CASSLEGARQETQYF.